The 32 T cell receptor beta chains given below trace back to one sample, sequenced in a study of T cells in Graves' hyperthyroidism and ophthalmopathy. It was RNA transcripts that yielded the amplified TCR beta CDR3 regions. Using the HTBI primer set, a first-round RT-PCR was run on the TCR CDR3. From the multiplex PCR reads, TCRdb called clonotypes with MiXCR, one entry per CDR3 protein. The data contain under 700,000 distinct CDR3 sequences, approximately 16% of them singletons. The sequenced sample consisted of blood. The receptors stem from a woman aged 18-30 years with Graves' hyperthyroidism.

The chain links TRBV4-3 to TRBJ1-1; D unclear. The CDR3 sequence is 15 residues long. Germline CDR1 and CDR2: LGHNA and YSLEER. V lost 4 bases and J 2 bases, leaving 14 bases between the germline ends. The DNA of the CDR3 is TGCGCCAGCAGCCGTCGAGGAGAGGACAACACTGAAGCTTTCTTT. It translates to CASSRRGEDNTEAFF.

J is TRBJ1-1 and V is TRBV12-3 or TRBV12-4; 10 nucleotides line up with TRBD1. The junction had 10 bases not matched to a gene; V was cut back by 4 bases and J by 8 bases. The CDR3 extends over 15 amino acids. CDR3 in amino acids: CASSSATGGYDEAFF. The CDR3 DNA reads as TGTGCCAGCAGTTCCGCGACAGGGGGCTATGACGAAGCTTTCTTT.

This clonotype has at least ten counts. The V and J genes are TRBV11-2 and TRBJ2-3; 9 bases fit TRBD2. The CDR3 is 17 amino acids. Trimming cost V 5 bases and J 2 bases; bases outside gene matches: 11. Germline V gene sequence: CDR1 SGHAT, CDR2 FQNNGV. CDR3 sequence reads: CASSPRLAASTTDTQYF. As DNA, the CDR3 is TGTGCCAGCAGCCCACGACTAGCGGCGAGCACCACAGATACGCAGTATTTT.

In its sample, this clonotype was seen many times. The V gene is TRBV20-1, the J gene TRBJ2-5, with TRBD1 as a possible D gene (5 bases). Trimming pared 3 bases from V and 0 bases from J, leaving 14 bases between. The length of the CDR3 is 15 residues. Germline V CDR1 and CDR2: DFQATT, SNEGSKA (reference sequence). For the CDR3, the DNA is TGCAGTGCTAGCCCCTCGACAGATTACCAAGAGACCCAGTACTTC. It specifies CSASPSTDYQETQYF.

This clonotype was counted ten times or more. This sequence joins TRBV12-3 or TRBV12-4 and TRBJ2-3; D not resolved. The CDR3 length is 16 residues. Deletions cut 2 bases from V and 0 bases from J, with 12 bases between. This chain's CDR3 is CASSLIEGLSTDTQYF. CDR3 nucleotide sequence: TGTGCCAGCAGTTTAATCGAAGGGCTTAGCACAGATACGCAGTATTTT.

The V and J genes are TRBV6-2 or TRBV6-3 and TRBJ1-1; D is ambiguous. V lost 7 bases and J lost 5, with 14 bases in between. The CDR3 is 13 amino acids. The V gene's germline CDR1 is MNHEY and CDR2 SVGEGT. This CDR3 is CASTRGGVTEAFF. In DNA, the CDR3 is TGTGCCAGCACCCGAGGCGGGGTAACTGAAGCTTTCTTT.

The CDR3 sequence is CSASRRTVQETQYF. CDR3 sequence (DNA): TGCAGTGCTAGCAGGAGGACAGTTCAAGAGACCCAGTACTTC. V is TRBV20-1 and J is TRBJ2-5; perhaps TRBD1 as D (6 bases). This CDR3 has 14 residues. The ends were cut back, 3 bases at V and 2 bases at J, with 13 bases in the middle. Germline V gene data show CDR1 as DFQATT and CDR2 as SNEGSKA (reference sequence).

To note about this clonotype: A junction boundary mismatches the germline segment, possibly from a read error. This chain links TRBV6-5 with TRBJ2-1; perhaps TRBD1 as D (6 bases). This CDR3 comprises 13 residues. Germline V lookup: CDR1 MNHEY, CDR2 SVGAGI. As DNA, the CDR3 is TGTGCCAGCAGTGACTCAGGGGAAAATGAGCAGTTCTTC. It codes for CASSDSGENEQFF.

The table lists this clonotype with many counts. The rearrangement uses TRBV20-1 and TRBJ1-2; the D is unclear. Germline CDR1 and CDR2: DFQATT and SNEGSKA (reference sequence). The CDR3 covers 12 residues. Trimming removed 3 bases at V and 6 bases at J, with 11 bases between. The CDR3 spells CSARVRIDGYTF. The CDR3 DNA reads TGCAGTGCTAGGGTCAGGATAGATGGCTACACCTTC.

This clonotype was seen a few times. The chain employs TRBV2 and TRBJ1-4; tentative D call: TRBD1 (5 bases). The CDR3 is 14 amino acids. V lost 7 bases, J lost 0 bases, and 9 bases lay in between. Germline V gene lookup returns CDR1 SNHLY and CDR2 FYNNEI. This CDR3 is CASTGISTNEKLFF. The CDR3 region has the DNA TGTGCCAGCACAGGGATTTCAACTAATGAAAAACTGTTTTTT.

This clonotype appeared once. A much larger clone lies a single base off, so this may be a read error. J is TRBJ2-1 and V is TRBV5-4; TRBD2 agrees at 8 bases. Germline V gene data show CDR1 as SGHNT and CDR2 as YYREEE (reference sequence). V dropped 3 bases and J dropped 8; count of bases not matched to a gene: 13. CDR3 length: 16 residues. The chain's CDR3 is CASSSSGPAGADEQFF. In DNA form, the CDR3 reads TGTGCCAGCAGCTCCTCGGGACCAGCGGGAGCGGATGAGCAGTTCTTC.

Comment on this clonotype: The junction departs from the called germline gene at one end, perhaps through a read error. The chain recombines TRBV6-2 or TRBV6-3 with TRBJ2-1; D is unclear. The CDR3 has 12 amino acids. Germline values: CDR1 MNHEY, CDR2 SVGEGT. CDR3 amino acids: CASRDGYNEQSF. The CDR3, as DNA: TGTGCCAGCAGAGACGGCTACAATGAGCAGTCCTTC.

The V call is TRBV5-1, the J call TRBJ2-1; the D is unclear. CDR1 is SGHRS and CDR2 is YFSETQ in the germline V gene. Trimming shortened V by 1 base and J by 0 bases, and 8 bases separated the two germline ends. CDR3 length: 15 residues. In DNA, the CDR3 is TGCGCCAGCAGCTTGCGGCAGGCCTCCTACAATGAGCAGTTCTTC. Translation gives CASSLRQASYNEQFF.

This clonotype was observed at least ten times. The chain uses TRBV12-3 or TRBV12-4 and TRBJ2-7; 10 bases align to TRBD2. The CDR3 covers 16 residues. J lost 3 bases, V lost 3 bases, and 8 bases had no gene match. DNA of the CDR3: TGTGCCAGCAGTTTTTCCCTTTTAGCGGGAGGCTACGAGCAGTACTTC. Protein product: CASSFSLLAGGYEQYF.

This clonotype turned up a few times. The rearrangement uses TRBV2 and TRBJ2-5; the match to TRBD2 covers 8 bases. V gave up 1 base and J gave up 4 bases; unmatched junction bases: 11. The CDR3 totals 17 residues. The germline CDR1 and CDR2 sequences are SNHLY and FYNNEI. CDR3 sequence (DNA): TGTGCCAGCAGTGAAGGACCCTCTCGGGGGGGGGGAGAGACCCAGTACTTC. Its protein is CASSEGPSRGGGETQYF.

This clonotype was seen at least ten times. DNA for the CDR3: TGCGCCAGCAGCTTGTCCCTAGGGGGTCTTGAGCAGTTCTTC. This encodes CASSLSLGGLEQFF. This chain joins TRBV5-1 and TRBJ2-1; TRBD1 is a possible D gene (6 bases). The CDR3 has 14 residues. With 1 base removed from V and 9 bases from J, the gap between germline ends came to 14 bases. CDR1 is SGHRS, CDR2 YFSETQ, per germline.

The chain has TRBV28 and TRBJ1-2; tentative D call: TRBD1 (6 bases). Trimming took 3 bases from V and 7 from J, leaving 15 bases between them. The germline gives CDR1 MDHEN, CDR2 SYDVKM. This CDR3 contains 14 residues. CDR3: CASSFKGGGGGYTF. The CDR3 DNA follows: TGTGCCAGCAGTTTTAAGGGGGGCGGAGGTGGCTACACCTTC.

This chain connects TRBV7-2 to TRBJ1-6; unclear D gene. In germline, CDR1 is SGHTA, CDR2 FQGNSA. The CDR3 consists of 16 residues. Trimming pared 1 base from V and 8 bases from J, leaving 15 bases between. The CDR3 DNA reads as TGTGCCAGCAGCTTAGAACGCAGGACGTCGTATTCACCCCTCCACTTT. Protein: CASSLERRTSYSPLHF.

The sample holds many counts of this clonotype. V usage is TRBV2 and J usage is TRBJ1-6, with TRBD1 matching 11 bases. With 6 bases clipped from V and 10 bases from J, the junction kept 8 bases outside the gene matches. CDR3 length: 15 amino acids. CDR1 and CDR2 from the germline V gene are SNHLY and FYNNEI. The CDR3 loop is CASRPRTGGNSPLHF. CDR3 nucleotides: TGTGCCAGCAGACCCAGGACAGGGGGCAACTCACCCCTCCACTTT.

This clonotype was counted between two and nine times. This chain joins TRBV30 and TRBJ1-3, with a possible D match to TRBD1 (5 bases). Germline V gives CDR1 GTSNPN, CDR2 SVGIG (reference sequence). This CDR3 has 15 amino acids. V gave up 2 bases and J gave up 0 bases, with 11 bases separating them. The CDR3 reads CAWSRQLNSGNTIYF. In DNA, the CDR3 is TGTGCCTGGAGTCGACAGTTAAACTCTGGAAACACCATATATTTT.

This clonotype was seen a few times. This chain joins TRBV29-1 and TRBJ1-1; D is unclear. Trimming removed 6 bases at V and 4 bases at J, with 12 bases between. The CDR3 has 12 residues. Germline V gene data show CDR1 as SQVTM and CDR2 as ANQGSEA. CDR3 DNA sequence: TGCAGCGTCCACGGCCTCCGCACTGAAGCTTTCTTT. Protein: CSVHGLRTEAFF.

This chain connects TRBV11-3 to TRBJ2-2; D gene unclear. CDR1 SGHNT and CDR2 YENEEA come from the germline V gene. The V and J ends lost 1 base and 6 bases respectively, with 9 bases between them. The CDR3 loop spans 14 amino acids. CDR3 protein: CASSLGYESGELFF. CDR3 sequence (DNA): TGTGCCAGCAGCTTAGGTTATGAGTCCGGGGAGCTGTTTTTT.

This clonotype was counted at least ten times. The genes are TRBV6-2 or TRBV6-3 and TRBJ1-5; no clear D. Trimming removed 2 bases at V and 0 bases at J, with 2 bases between. The length of the CDR3 is 13 residues. Germline CDR1 and CDR2: MNHEY and SVGEGT. Here the CDR3 DNA reads TGTGCCAGCAGTTACACTAGCAATCAGCCCCAGCATTTT. Translation gives CASSYTSNQPQHF.

For this clonotype: The conserved final phenylalanine or tryptophan is absent from the CDR3, which likely points to a read error. The chain has TRBV6-2 or TRBV6-3 and TRBJ2-5, with 11 bases fitting TRBD2. Germline V lookup: CDR1 MNHEY, CDR2 SVGEGT. The V and J ends lost 6 bases and 5 bases, in that order; junction bases with no gene match: 5. The CDR3 covers 14 residues. The CDR3 region is CASSPSGGLETQYS. In DNA form, the CDR3 reads TGTGCCAGCAGCCCTAGCGGGGGGCTCGAGACCCAGTACTCC.

The sample holds a few counts of this clonotype. V is TRBV28 and J is TRBJ2-1, with 11 bases that match TRBD1. CDR3 length equals 16 residues. Germline V gene lookup returns CDR1 MDHEN and CDR2 SYDVKM. Trimming took 4 bases from V and 6 from J; bases not matched to a gene: 8. The CDR3 bases are TGTGCCAGCAGTTCAATCACCGGGACAGGGGGCAATGAGCAGTTCTTC. Protein sequence: CASSSITGTGGNEQFF.

This clonotype was counted between two and nine times. This rearrangement joins TRBV27 to TRBJ2-5; 8 nucleotides agree with TRBD2. V dropped 6 bases and J dropped 1; count of bases not matched to a gene: 7. Germline V gene sequence: CDR1 MNHEY, CDR2 SMNVEV (reference sequence). The CDR3 sequence is 15 residues long. The CDR3 region is CASSDLAGLQETQYF. The CDR3 DNA follows: TGTGCCAGCAGCGACCTAGCGGGCCTCCAAGAGACCCAGTACTTC.

This clonotype was detected a few times. CDR3 amino acids: CASSEAGGNTQYF. Written as DNA, the CDR3 is TGTGCCAGCAGTGAGGCGGGAGGGAATACGCAGTATTTT. This sequence joins TRBV2 and TRBJ2-3; 9 nucleotides match TRBD2. Germline values: CDR1 SNHLY, CDR2 FYNNEI. V shed 3 bases, J shed 7 bases, and the junction held 2 bases outside the gene matches. This CDR3 is 13 amino acids long. The variable domain in full, completed from reference TRBV2 and TRBJ2-3, reads EPEVTQTPSHQVTQMGQEVILRCVPISNHLYFYWYRQILGQKVEFLVSFYNNEISEKSEIFDDQFSVERPDGSNFTLKIRSTKLEDSAMYFCASSEAGGNTQYFGPGTRLTVL.

This clonotype was seen more than once but under ten times. The J gene is TRBJ2-3, the V gene TRBV10-3, with D hard to call. Germline V gene sequence: CDR1 ENHRY, CDR2 SYGVKD. CDR3 length: 14 amino acids. V shed 4 bases and J shed 0 bases, with 8 bases lying between them. The CDR3 region is CAISGPPSTDTQYF. The CDR3 nucleotides read TGTGCCATCAGTGGGCCCCCTAGCACAGATACGCAGTATTTT.

The V call is TRBV7-2, the J call TRBJ1-2; TRBD1 matches 7 bases. CDR1 SGHTA and CDR2 FQGNSA come from the germline V gene. The V and J ends lost 2 bases and 5 bases, in that order; junction bases with no gene match: 11. The CDR3 length is 16 residues. This chain's CDR3 is CASSLQGGPFRYGYTF. The CDR3 nucleotides are TGTGCCAGCAGCTTACAGGGGGGGCCCTTTAGATATGGCTACACCTTC. The entire variable domain, with the rest obtained from reference TRBV7-2 and TRBJ1-2, is as follows: GAGVSQSPSNKVTEKGKDVELRCDPISGHTALYWYRQSLGQGLEFLIYFQGNSAPDKSGLPSDRFSAERTGGSVSTLTIQRTQQEDSAVYLCASSLQGGPFRYGYTFGSGTRLTVV.

This clonotype was seen repeatedly, ten times or more. V is TRBV11-2 and J is TRBJ2-7, with D perhaps TRBD1 or TRBD2 (5 bases each). Trimming pared 5 bases from V and 3 bases from J, leaving 17 bases between. CDR3 length: 15 amino acids. Germline-derived CDR1 and CDR2 are SGHAT and FQNNGV. DNA for the CDR3: TGTGCCAGCAGCCCACCGGGGCGCTTCGTCTACGAGCAGTACTTC. Residues: CASSPPGRFVYEQYF.

The gene calls are TRBV29-1 and TRBJ2-5, with D hard to call. Germline CDR1 SQVTM, CDR2 ANQGSEA. The CDR3 totals 14 residues. The V gene lost 2 bases and the J gene lost 4 bases, with 14 bases spanning the gap. CDR3 sequence: CSVEKSLVGETQYF. DNA for the CDR3: TGCAGCGTTGAAAAAAGTCTCGTAGGAGAGACCCAGTACTTC. Filled out from reference TRBV29-1 and TRBJ2-5, the complete variable domain reads SAVISQKPSRDICQRGTSLTIQCQVDSQVTMMFWYRQQPGQSLTLIATANQGSEATYESGFVIDKFPISRPNLTFSTLTVSNMSPEDSSIYLCSVEKSLVGETQYFGPGTRLLVL.

This clonotype was picked up a small number of times. This chain links TRBV7-8 with TRBJ2-7; 7 nucleotides agree with TRBD1. The CDR3 is made up of 14 amino acids. The germline V gene has CDR1 SGHVS and CDR2 FQNEAQ. V gave up 6 bases and J gave up 2 bases; unmatched junction bases: 7. The CDR3 here is CASSYITGAYEQYF. CDR3 in DNA: TGTGCCAGCAGTTATATAACAGGGGCCTACGAGCAGTACTTC. Filled out from reference TRBV7-8 and TRBJ2-7, the complete variable domain reads GAGVSQSPRYKVAKRGQDVALRCDPISGHVSLFWYQQALGQGPEFLTYFQNEAQLDKSGLPSDRFFAERPEGSVSTLKIQRTQQEDSAVYLCASSYITGAYEQYFGPGTRLTVT.